The T cell receptor beta chain under discussion was sequenced for a study of shared clonotypes between healthy human individuals. The study, taken as a whole, reports: Few donors restricted represented genetic and exposure-history diversity.

An even split of each subset's genomic DNA across several immunoSEQ plates was performed. Clones were sequenced by immunoSEQ multiplex PCR, and TCRdb holds only the in-frame ones, with some missing. Among around 500,000 clones listed, 79% were seen once. Germline CDR1 is MDHEN and CDR2 is SYDVKM. Trimming at V came to 5 bases and at J to 2 bases, leaving 9 bases not matched to a gene. The length of the CDR3 is 16 residues. A remark on this clone: Its antigen is not identified.

The chain uses TRBV28 and TRBJ2-3; 8 positions agree with TRBD2. This clonotype was sampled from a woman in her thirties or forties in good health. Some clones in this sample may be carry-over from other donors' samples. Sequences were obtained from PBMCs. In DNA form, the CDR3 reads TGTGCCAGCAGTCCCAGGACTAGCCCGACCACAGATACGCAGTATTTT. Translation gives CASSPRTSPTTDTQYF. Full variable domain (missing parts from reference TRBV28 and TRBJ2-3): DVKVTQSSRYLVKRTGEKVFLECVQDMDHENMFWYRQDPGLGLRLIYFSYDVKMKEKGDIPEGYSVSREKKERFSLILESASTNQTSMYLCASSPRTSPTTDTQYFGPGTRLTVL.